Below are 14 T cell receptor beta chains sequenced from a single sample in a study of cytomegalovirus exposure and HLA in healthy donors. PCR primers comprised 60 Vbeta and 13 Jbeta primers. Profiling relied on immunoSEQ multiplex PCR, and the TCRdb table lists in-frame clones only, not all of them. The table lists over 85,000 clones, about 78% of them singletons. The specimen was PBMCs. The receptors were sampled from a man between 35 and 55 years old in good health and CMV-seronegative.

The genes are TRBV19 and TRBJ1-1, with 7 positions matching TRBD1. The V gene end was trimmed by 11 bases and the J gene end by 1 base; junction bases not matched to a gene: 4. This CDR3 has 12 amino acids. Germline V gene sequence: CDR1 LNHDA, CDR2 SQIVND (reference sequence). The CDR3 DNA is TGTGCCTCAGGGGGAACGAACACTGAAGCTTTCTTT. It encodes CASGGTNTEAFF.

The CDR3: CASSNSGAADEQFF. In DNA form, the CDR3 reads TGTGCCAGCAGTAATAGCGGGGCGGCTGATGAGCAGTTCTTC. V and J are TRBV6-1 and TRBJ2-1; 8 positions agree with TRBD2. Trimming cost V 5 bases and J 8 bases; bases outside gene matches: 8. CDR1 is MNHNS and CDR2 is SASEGT in the germline V gene. This CDR3 has 14 amino acids.

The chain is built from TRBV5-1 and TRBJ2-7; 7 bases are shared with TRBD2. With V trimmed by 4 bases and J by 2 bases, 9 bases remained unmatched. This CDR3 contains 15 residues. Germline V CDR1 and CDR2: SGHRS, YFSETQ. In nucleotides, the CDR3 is TGCGCCAGCAGCAGTAGCGGGCTGCCAACCTACGAGCAGTACTTC. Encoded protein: CASSSSGLPTYEQYF.

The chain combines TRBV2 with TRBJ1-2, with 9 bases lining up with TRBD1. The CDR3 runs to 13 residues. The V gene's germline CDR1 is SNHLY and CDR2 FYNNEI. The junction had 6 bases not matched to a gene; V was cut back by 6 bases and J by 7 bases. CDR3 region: CASRNRQGGGYTF. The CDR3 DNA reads TGTGCCAGCAGAAACAGACAGGGGGGTGGCTACACCTTC.

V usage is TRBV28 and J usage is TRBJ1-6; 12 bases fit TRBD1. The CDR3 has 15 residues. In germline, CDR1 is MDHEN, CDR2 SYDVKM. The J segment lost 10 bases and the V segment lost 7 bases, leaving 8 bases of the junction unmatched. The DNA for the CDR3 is TGTGCCAGCATGTTGCGGGACAGGGGGCTGTCACCCCTCCACTTT. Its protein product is CASMLRDRGLSPLHF.

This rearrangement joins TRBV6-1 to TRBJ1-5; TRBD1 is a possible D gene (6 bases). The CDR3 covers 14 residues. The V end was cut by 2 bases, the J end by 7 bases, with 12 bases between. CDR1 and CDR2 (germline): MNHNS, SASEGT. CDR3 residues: CASSEQGRGQPQHF. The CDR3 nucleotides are TGTGCCAGCAGTGAACAGGGAAGGGGGCAGCCCCAGCATTTT.

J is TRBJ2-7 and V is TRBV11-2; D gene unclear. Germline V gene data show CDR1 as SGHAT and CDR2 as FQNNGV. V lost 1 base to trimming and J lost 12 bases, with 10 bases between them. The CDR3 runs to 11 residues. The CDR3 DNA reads TGTGCCAGCAGCTTAGGCCCTACTCGGTACTTC. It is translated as CASSLGPTRYF.

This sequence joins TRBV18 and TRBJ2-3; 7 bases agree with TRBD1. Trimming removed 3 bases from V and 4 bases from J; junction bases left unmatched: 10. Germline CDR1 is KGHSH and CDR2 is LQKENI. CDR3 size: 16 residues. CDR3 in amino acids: CASSPSGQSIADTQYF. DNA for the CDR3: TGTGCCAGCTCACCGTCGGGACAGTCCATAGCAGATACGCAGTATTTT.

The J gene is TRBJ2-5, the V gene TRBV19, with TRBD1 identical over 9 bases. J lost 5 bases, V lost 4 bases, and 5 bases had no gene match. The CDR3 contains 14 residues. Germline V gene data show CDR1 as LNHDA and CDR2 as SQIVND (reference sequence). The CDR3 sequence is CASSNHRGPETQYF. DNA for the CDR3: TGTGCCAGTAGTAATCACAGGGGGCCGGAGACCCAGTACTTC.

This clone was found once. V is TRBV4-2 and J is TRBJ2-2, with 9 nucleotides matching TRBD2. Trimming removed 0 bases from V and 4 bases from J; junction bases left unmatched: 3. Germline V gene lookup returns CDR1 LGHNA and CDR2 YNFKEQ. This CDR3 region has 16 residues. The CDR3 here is CASSQDKRGVTGELFF. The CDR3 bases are TGTGCCAGCAGCCAAGATAAGCGGGGGGTCACCGGGGAGCTGTTTTTT.

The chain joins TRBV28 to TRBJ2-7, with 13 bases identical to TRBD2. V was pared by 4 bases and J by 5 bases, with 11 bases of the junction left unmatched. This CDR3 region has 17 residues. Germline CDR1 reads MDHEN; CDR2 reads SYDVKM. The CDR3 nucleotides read TGTGCCAGCAGTTCCTCGGGACTAGCGGGGACAAAGAACGAGCAGTACTTC. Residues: CASSSSGLAGTKNEQYF.

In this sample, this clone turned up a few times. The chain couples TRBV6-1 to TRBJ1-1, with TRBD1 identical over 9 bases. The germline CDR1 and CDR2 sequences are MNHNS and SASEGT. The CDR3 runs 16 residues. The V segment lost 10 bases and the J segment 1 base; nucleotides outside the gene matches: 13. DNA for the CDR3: TGTGCCACCCGTGACAGGGGGTTCGGCGCGAACACTGAAGCTTTCTTT. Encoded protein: CATRDRGFGANTEAFF.

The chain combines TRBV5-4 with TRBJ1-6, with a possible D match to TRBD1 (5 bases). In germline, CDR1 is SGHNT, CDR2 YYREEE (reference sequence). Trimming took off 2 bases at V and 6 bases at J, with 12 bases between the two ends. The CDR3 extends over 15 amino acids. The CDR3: CASSFQGVSNSPLHF. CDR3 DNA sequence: TGTGCCAGCAGCTTCCAGGGCGTTAGTAATTCACCCCTCCACTTT.

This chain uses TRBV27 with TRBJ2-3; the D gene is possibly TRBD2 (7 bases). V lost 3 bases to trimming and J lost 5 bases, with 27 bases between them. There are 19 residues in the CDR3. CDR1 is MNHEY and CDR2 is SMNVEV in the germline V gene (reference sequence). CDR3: CASSFRPRGGRGEGDTQYF. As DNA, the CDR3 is TGTGCCAGCAGTTTCCGCCCCAGGGGCGGGAGAGGGGAGGGAGATACGCAGTATTTT.